This T cell receptor beta chain was identified in a study of Graves' ophthalmopathy and Graves' hyperthyroidism. On the study more broadly: There was a collection of peripheral blood at initial diagnosis, before any treatment.

In this cohort, patients with other autoimmune diseases, uncontrolled infections, pregnancy or lactation were excluded. Diagnoses were established from clinical symptoms, serum thyroxine, TRAb, thyroid ultrasound and orbital computed tomography. This clonotype came up many times. The antigen remains undetermined. The sequenced template was RNA, covering the TCR beta CDR3 region. RT-PCR was first run with HTBI primers, then multiplex PCR in a second round. One entry per CDR3 protein results from TCRdb running MiXCR on the multiplex PCR reads. The sample lists 500,000 to 800,000 distinct CDR3 sequences, 35% to 45% occurring once. Whole-study findings and limits: Most clonotypes expanded in thyroid above 0.001 frequency were present in blood too.

V lost 7 bases and J 6 bases, leaving 11 bases between the germline ends. Looked up from germline, CDR1 is KGHDR and CDR2 is SFDVKD. The CDR3 contains 12 residues. Sequencing was performed on peripheral blood. The chain carries TRBV24-1 and TRBJ1-1; D not certain. The clonotype was recovered from an adult man with Graves' ophthalmopathy. The CDR3 here is CATRGLKPEAFF. Written as DNA, the CDR3 is TGTGCCACCAGAGGGTTAAAGCCTGAAGCTTTCTTT.